This T cell receptor beta chain was sequenced during a study of T cells in Graves' hyperthyroidism and ophthalmopathy. Study as a whole: The authors collected peripheral blood at initial diagnosis, before any treatment.

TCR beta CDR3 regions were amplified from RNA transcripts. The primer set for the first-round RT-PCR of the TCR CDR3 was HTBI. Using its own MiXCR run on the multiplex PCR reads, TCRdb lists one record per CDR3 protein. In the table there are approximately 400,000 distinct CDR3 sequences, 15% to 18% of which are singletons. This clonotype was counted only a few times. Germline V CDR1 and CDR2: KGHDR, SFDVKD. The CDR3 is made up of 13 amino acids. Germline trimming cut 10 bases from V and 4 bases from J; bases unmatched to any gene: 7. Newly diagnosed hyperthyroidism patients aged 18 to 65 years had disease lasting under 2 months. The study based diagnoses on clinical symptoms, serum thyroxine and TRAb, thyroid ultrasound and orbital computed tomography.

The chain carries TRBV24-1 and TRBJ2-7, with 9 bases matching TRBD1. This sequence originates from a woman aged 18-29 years with Graves' hyperthyroidism. The specimen was blood. The CDR3 loop reads CATARDRGYEQYF. CDR3 coding DNA: TGTGCCACGGCTCGAGACAGGGGGTACGAGCAGTACTTC.